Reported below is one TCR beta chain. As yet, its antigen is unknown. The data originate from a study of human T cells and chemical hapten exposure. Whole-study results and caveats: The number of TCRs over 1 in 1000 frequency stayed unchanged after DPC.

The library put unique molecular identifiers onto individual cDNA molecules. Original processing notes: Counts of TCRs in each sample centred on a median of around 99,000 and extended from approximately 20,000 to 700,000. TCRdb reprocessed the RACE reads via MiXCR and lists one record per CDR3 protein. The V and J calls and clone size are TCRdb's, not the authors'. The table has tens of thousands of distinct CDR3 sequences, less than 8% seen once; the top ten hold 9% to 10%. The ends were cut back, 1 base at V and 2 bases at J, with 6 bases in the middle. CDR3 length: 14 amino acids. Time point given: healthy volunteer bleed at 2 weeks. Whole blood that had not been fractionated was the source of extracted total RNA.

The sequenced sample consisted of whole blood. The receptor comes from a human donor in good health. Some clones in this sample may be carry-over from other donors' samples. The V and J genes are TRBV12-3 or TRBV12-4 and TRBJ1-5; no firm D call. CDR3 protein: CASSLGSRNQPQHF. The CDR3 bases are TGTGCCAGCAGTTTAGGCAGCCGCAATCAGCCCCAGCATTTT.